These 3 T cell receptor beta chains were sequenced from one sample in a study of tumor-infiltrating lymphocytes in primary liver carcinoma. Using a constant-region primer together with ProtoScript II reverse transcriptase, TCR beta cDNA was made from around 500 ng of total RNA. A slightly modified ARM-PCR protocol with three nested multiplex PCR rounds produced these TCR beta libraries. TRBV1-TRBV30 forward and Cbeta reverse primers drove the first two approximately 10-cycle rounds. From the multiplex PCR reads, TCRdb called clonotypes with MiXCR, one entry per CDR3 protein. The top ten hold 72% of the sample, which has 150,000 to 200,000 distinct CDR3 sequences, 50% to 75% seen once. Germline DNA was also extracted, and blood RNA derived from unsorted whole blood. The sequencing sample was made of peripheral blood. These receptor sequences come from a middle-aged man with primary liver carcinoma and hepatitis B virus infection.

On this clonotype: One junction end disagrees with the germline gene, perhaps due to a read error. The chain employs TRBV29-1 and TRBJ2-3, with TRBD1 identical over 8 bases. The CDR3 consists of 13 residues. The V gene's germline CDR1 is SQVTM and CDR2 ANQGSEA. The CDR3, as DNA: TGCAGTGTTGGGGGCAGGGGGCGTGATACGCAGTATTTT. Translation: CSVGGRGRDTQYF.

This clonotype occurred once. One end of the junction does not line up with germline, which may come from a read error. The chain combines TRBV19 with TRBJ1-5; D perhaps matches TRBD1 (5 bases). In germline, CDR1 is LNHDA, CDR2 SQIVND (reference sequence). The CDR3 spans 13 residues. The CDR3 protein is CASSIQGYQPQHF. The CDR3 DNA sequence: TGTGCCAGTAGTATACAGGGTTATCAACCCCAGCATTTT.

Notes on this clonotype: A much larger clone differs by one base, so this may be a read error. The J gene is TRBJ2-3, the V gene TRBV29-1; possible D gene TRBD1, 5 bases. Germline loops: CDR1 SQVTM, CDR2 ANQGSEA. CDR3 length: 14 amino acids. Trimming pared 5 bases from V and 2 bases from J, leaving 14 bases between. CDR3 nucleotide sequence: TGCAGCGTTCTGACTCAGGGCTTCACAGATACGCAGTATTTT. Its translation: CSVLTQGFTDTQYF.